The source of this T cell receptor (beta chain) is a study of cytomegalovirus exposure and HLA in healthy donors (dated by TCRdb to 2017 to 2019). In the study overall: An earlier analysis of 550 to 700 of the donors reported 250 to 350 Gb of sequence data and 120 million or so unique TCR beta sequences from some 180 million T cells. Class I and class II HLA loci were covered by the typing at four-digit resolution. The study profiled the T cell repertoires of some 610 subjects by immunosequencing and related them to cytomegalovirus serostatus. The study was designed to test whether signatures of past pathogen exposure could be identified by cataloging public T cell receptors. Typing coverage varied by locus: about 629-640 donors for A, B, C, DRB1 and DQB1; approximately 500 for DQA1; more than 600 for DPA1; around 450 for DPB1. Of the 350 to 450 genotyped donors, roughly 80% were placed in the genetic ancestry cluster associated with self-reported Caucasian donors. In a later genetic analysis, genome-wide SNP genotypes for about three fifths of the roughly 670 donors were used, and that subset was treated as a discovery cohort. A later analysis re-examined previously published TCR beta repertoires from about 700 donors and added high-resolution HLA genotyping to investigate patterns of TCR occurrence. To predict cytomegalovirus infection status, the study combined high-throughput TCR immunosequencing, statistical association of individual TCRs with disease status, and machine learning. Donor age, sex, ethnicity and CMV serostatus were compiled alongside the repertoire data. In an earlier analysis of a few hundred of the donors, high-throughput TCR beta sequencing was used to judge whether each TCR beta V gene segment behaved as functional or pseudogenic. On average, around 240,000 unique TCR beta nucleotide sequences were sequenced per donor among 300 to 500 genotyped donors of the cohort, with around 19% of those sequences being non-productive. The later analysis used no new phenotypic data to find candidate immune exposures, relying instead on TCR beta sequences and their occurrence across donors. Along with the approximately 650-subject first cohort, a separate validation cohort of over a hundred different subjects was used. Every discovery cohort repertoire had been produced on one sequencing platform. About 320 gigabases of sequencing data and approximately 93 million unique TCR sequences were included in an early release covering around 600 HLA-typed donors. Because of strong linkage in the cohort, roughly five DR-DQ haplotypes were treated as single units for association and clustering. Overall results and qualifications from the work: A later genetic analysis associated a missense DCLRE1C variant with V-gene and J-gene trimming of TCR beta chains, and an independent cohort replicated the association. A later analysis found that most CMV-associated TCR beta chains appeared HLA-restricted, with HLA associations seemingly driven largely by CMV exposure. A further reported finding was that TCR beta sequences accurately predicted the HLA-A and HLA-B alleles for most subjects in the first cohort. Immune exposure information for the cohort was limited to CMV serostatus. The study listed 150 to 200 TCR beta chains as associated with cytomegalovirus. It was suggested by the authors that the approach could potentially be generalized to other disease states and immunological phenotypes. Compared with equally common non-associated chains, HLA-associated TCR beta chains in a later analysis were more clonally expanded and had lower generation probabilities. Roughly uniform sequencing depth across donors was assumed in presence/absence analyses, although this assumption may not hold. The cohort was sequenced for TCR beta chains only, and without alpha or paired-chain data the features that could be detected were limited. In vitro tests confirmed that a few of the cytomegalovirus-associated TCR beta chains recognize cytomegalovirus antigens. In a later analysis, the rate of TCR association differed among HLA loci, with DRB1 alleles having the most associated TCRs and HLA-C alleles having the fewest. According to a later genetic analysis, donors in an Asian-associated ancestry cluster had fewer N-insertions in productive TCRs than the roughly 670-donor mean. In a later analysis, about 17,000 TCR beta sequences were associated with specific HLA alleles at a false discovery rate of 0.05. The earlier analysis of 587 of the donors excluded some 15 rarely observed V segments, including chromosome 9 orphons, because counts were too low. Correlated functional status among segregating V segments might be attributable to linkage disequilibrium, but an unknown experimental factor could not be ruled out. Because the 87-base-pair reads could not distinguish some IMGT-functional V segments, including TRBV6-2 and TRBV6-3, those segments were excluded. In a later analysis, several top co-occurrence clusters were reported to appear linked to parvovirus B19, influenza, CMV and Epstein-Barr virus. A cluster of highly shared sequence variants was judged likely to be a technical artifact of the sequencing pipeline. In an earlier analysis of about 550 of the donors, most TCR beta V segments were observed in productive rearrangements about 87% or about 30% of the time, broadly matching IMGT annotations. Strong co-occurrence of HLA alleles, especially DR and DQ, made assigning TCR associations to individual alleles difficult. Because some donors lacked HLA typing at each locus, the association tests relied only on the typed subset. The classifier was reported to diagnose cytomegalovirus status with high specificity and sensitivity in both the original cohort and the validation cohort. Across donors, most TCR sequences were observed very rarely, whereas some public TCRs were present in many individuals.

Library construction relied on the immunoSEQ multiplex PCR assay. For the multiplex PCR, a mixture combining 60 forward primers for TCR Vbeta segments and 13 reverse primers for TCR Jbeta segments was used. The CDR3 region of rearranged TCR beta genes was amplified from genomic DNA with a multiplex PCR assay. On the Illumina HiSeq System, the amplified TCR beta libraries were sequenced as 87-base-pair reads. On the authors' methods: In a later analysis, tens of millions of unique TCR beta chains were counted across the 666 repertoires, and roughly 11 million of these chains were shared by at least two donors. A nearest-neighbor algorithm error-corrected the raw reads and collapsed the reads into unique sequences, merging closely related sequences to remove PCR and sequencing errors. V, D and J gene segments were assigned by aligning CDR3 sequences to IMGT reference sequences. For a sequence to be retained, a match of at least six nucleotides to both a V gene segment and a J gene segment was required. Rearrangements were classified as productive when the CDR3 lacked stop codons and remained in frame with V and J, and all other rearrangements were classified as non-productive. CDR3 was defined according to IMGT convention as the region running from the second conserved V-encoded cysteine to the conserved J-encoded phenylalanine. The earlier analysis of 500 to 600 of the donors excluded sequences that lacked an unambiguous match to a single V gene segment. In an earlier analysis of more than 500 of the donors, a V segment was called functional when productive rearrangements were above 56.7%, and segregating when the standard deviation between donors exceeded 5%. To diagnose cytomegalovirus status from the catalog of TCR beta chain sequences, a statistical classification framework was built. V and J gene assignment, in a later analysis, came from comparing TCR nucleotide sequences with IMGT/GENE-DB human TR gene sequences. A later analysis assigned CDR3 sequences and most-parsimonious VDJ recombination scenarios with the TCRdist pipeline. In a later analysis, each TCR beta chain was defined by its CDR3 amino acid sequence together with its V-gene family, and reads lacking a unique V-gene family were excluded. To address suspected cross-contamination and a sequencing artifact, a later analysis removed roughly 640 highly shared, low-generation-probability nucleotide sequences. In a later analysis, a clonal expansion index was calculated for each public chain from normalized within-repertoire ranks of inferred template counts. In a later analysis, generation probabilities were computed with a VDJ recombination model fitted to out-of-frame rearrangements, and the resulting probabilities were checked against IGoR. In a later analysis, hypergeometric tests were used to score TCR-TCR, TCR-HLA and TCR-CMV co-occurrence, with a repertoire-size bias correction applied to TCR pairs. In a later analysis, false discovery rates were estimated by permuting HLA or CMV assignments 20 times. In a later analysis, co-occurring TCRs were grouped using DBSCAN, and TCRdist sequence similarity was added for clustering within HLA-allele-positive subsets. Repertoires with fewer than 30,000 or more than 120,000 public chains, plus five repertoires with anomalous nucleotide sharing, were excluded from co-occurrence clustering. Here the immuneACCESS table is served through TCRdb, limited to in-frame sequences with V and J called. Missing clones are a known gap in these copies; in checked studies unresolved V genes cover under half, and the rest lacks a known reason. The DNA gave D and trimming, while V, J and clone size come from that table. The sample table lists some 180,000 clones, around 80% of them with a count of one. The ten largest account for 1.5% to 1.7% of the sample.

The cohort consisted of 666 healthy bone marrow donors. At the time of sampling, every cohort member was nominally healthy, though immune exposures that went unrecorded were likely present. The donor was CMV seronegative and belonged to the group of under 400 seronegative cohort members. Every donor gave a peripheral blood sample, and the peripheral blood mononuclear cells from that sample were used for TCR beta sequencing. The Qiagen DNeasy Blood Extraction Kit was used to extract genomic DNA from the blood cell samples. Of note for this clone: Which antigen it targets is not known. Per-base qualities were not stored, and no clone one base away is much larger.

Taken from cysteine to phenylalanine, the CDR3 has 16 residues. Just the 48-base CDR3 DNA is kept, in frame starting at base 1. The CDR1 and CDR2 encoded by the germline V gene are LGHNA and YNFKEQ. V is reduced by 0 bases and J by 6 bases, leaving a spacing of 17 bases between them. The sequence derives from a man aged 40-49 years in good health and CMV-seronegative. Sequencing used PBMCs. This receptor chain uses TRBV4-2 and TRBJ1-2; a weak D assignment points to TRBD1 (5 bases agree). The DNA sequence is as follows: TGTGCCAGCAGCCAAGAGCGACGGGGGGTTTTCGATGGCTACACCTTC. It translates as CASSQERRGVFDGYTF.